This passage covers 31 T cell receptor beta chains from one sample sequenced in a study of T cells after yellow fever vaccination. MiXCR, run by TCRdb on the 5' RACE reads, gives a single entry per CDR3 protein. In the table there are around 320,000 distinct CDR3 sequences, roughly 10% of which are singletons. The sample in question was CD4+ T cells sorted from PBMCs, obtained 45 days after the yellow fever booster vaccination. These receptors were collected from a man aged 18 to 29 who received the YFV17D yellow fever vaccine.

The chain employs TRBV7-6 and TRBJ1-1; no clear D gene. V lost 5 bases and J lost 0, with 7 bases in between. This CDR3 spans 13 amino acids. Per germline, CDR1 SGHVS and CDR2 FNYEAQ. The CDR3 reads CASSTSVNTEAFF. The CDR3 DNA follows: TGTGCCAGCAGCACCTCAGTGAACACTGAAGCTTTCTTT.

The table lists this clonotype with a few counts. The rearrangement joins TRBV6-5 to TRBJ2-3; 9 bases fit TRBD1. This CDR3 comprises 16 residues. The trim removed 5 bases at V and 5 bases at J, leaving 11 bases unmatched. The V gene's germline CDR1 is MNHEY and CDR2 SVGAGI. The CDR3 protein is CASSAAGTGLRDTQYF. The CDR3 DNA reads TGTGCCAGCAGTGCGGCCGGGACAGGGTTGCGAGATACGCAGTATTTT.

This clonotype was counted many times. The V call is TRBV20-1, the J call TRBJ2-7, with 7 positions matching TRBD2. The V segment lost 7 bases and the J segment 7 bases; nucleotides outside the gene matches: 7. Germline V gene lookup returns CDR1 DFQATT and CDR2 SNEGSKA (reference sequence). The CDR3 runs 11 residues. The CDR3 region is CSGGLGGEQYF. CDR3 bases: TGCAGTGGTGGACTAGGCGGGGAGCAGTACTTC.

This clonotype was counted only a few times. The chain employs TRBV20-1 and TRBJ1-5; weak D call: TRBD1 (6 bases). V gave up 0 bases and J gave up 3 bases, with 12 bases separating them. The length of the CDR3 is 15 residues. Germline V CDR1 and CDR2: DFQATT, SNEGSKA (reference sequence). The CDR3 reads CSARDAGGTNQPQHF. The CDR3, as DNA: TGCAGTGCTAGAGATGCCGGGGGCACCAATCAGCCCCAGCATTTT.

This clonotype appeared a few times. The chain has TRBV4-1 and TRBJ1-2; D is possibly TRBD1 (5 bases). The germline V gene has CDR1 MGHRA and CDR2 YSYEKL. Trimming removed 4 bases from V and 0 bases from J, with 12 bases in between. The length of the CDR3 is 15 residues. CDR3 in DNA: TGCGCCAGCAGCCTAGGGGAGGTCGCTAACTATGGCTACACCTTC. Translating gives CASSLGEVANYGYTF.

This clonotype was detected a few times. The V gene is TRBV6-5, the J gene TRBJ1-5; possible D gene TRBD1, 5 bases. The germline CDR1 and CDR2 sequences are MNHEY and SVGAGI. There are 14 residues in the CDR3. Trimming stripped 5 bases from V and 5 bases from J, with 13 bases between. CDR3 residues: CASSPNRPYQPQHF. The DNA for the CDR3 is TGTGCCAGCAGTCCCAACAGGCCTTATCAGCCCCAGCATTTT.

This clonotype was observed a few times. The chain carries TRBV7-8 and TRBJ2-3; 12 bases agree with TRBD2. Germline CDR1 reads SGHVS; CDR2 reads FQNEAQ. The V and J ends lost 5 bases and 3 bases, in that order; junction bases with no gene match: 6. This CDR3 contains 16 residues. Here the CDR3 reads CASSPRTSGVTDTQYF. The CDR3 nucleotides read TGTGCCAGCAGCCCCCGGACTAGCGGGGTGACAGATACGCAGTATTTT.

The chain combines TRBV6-5 with TRBJ2-3, with TRBD1 as a possible D gene (5 bases). The CDR3 is made up of 15 amino acids. From germline, CDR1 is MNHEY and CDR2 SVGAGI. V lost 6 bases, J lost 0 bases, and 13 bases lay in between. The CDR3 coding sequence is TGTGCCAGCAGGCGCAGACAGAGGAGCACAGATACGCAGTATTTT. Translated: CASRRRQRSTDTQYF.

The chain uses TRBV11-2 and TRBJ2-7; D is uncertain. The CDR3 has 13 amino acids. Germline lookup yields CDR1 SGHAT and CDR2 FQNNGV. V was trimmed by 0 bases and J by 4 bases, leaving 7 bases between them. The CDR3 spells CASSLDLTYEQYF. The CDR3 DNA reads as TGTGCCAGCAGCTTAGACTTAACTTACGAGCAGTACTTC.

V usage is TRBV12-3 or TRBV12-4 and J usage is TRBJ2-2; perhaps TRBD1 as D (5 bases). V dropped 7 bases and J dropped 5 bases, with 17 bases sitting between them. The CDR3 spans 15 residues. CDR3 sequence: CASTLGALRTGELFF. The CDR3 nucleotides are TGTGCCAGCACCCTAGGGGCTCTTAGGACCGGGGAGCTGTTTTTT.

CDR3 DNA: TGCAGTGCTAGGAGCGGCCAGTCGTACACTGAAGCTTTCTTT. It encodes CSARSGQSYTEAFF. The chain has TRBV20-1 and TRBJ1-1; D ambiguous. CDR1 is DFQATT and CDR2 is SNEGSKA in the germline V gene (reference sequence). The CDR3 sequence is 14 residues long. The ends were cut back, 3 bases at V and 3 bases at J, with 14 bases in the middle.

This clonotype was found a few times. This sequence joins TRBV4-1 and TRBJ1-2, with a weak D call TRBD1 (6 bases). V shed 0 bases and J shed 7 bases, with 15 bases lying between them. Germline loops: CDR1 MGHRA, CDR2 YSYEKL. This CDR3 has 15 residues. Written as DNA, the CDR3 is TGCGCCAGCAGCCAAGATTCCCAGGGGTTTGGTGGCTACACCTTC. Protein: CASSQDSQGFGGYTF.

The gene calls are TRBV24-1 and TRBJ2-3, with D unclear. The CDR3 has 17 residues. From germline, CDR1 is KGHDR and CDR2 SFDVKD. Deletions cut 3 bases from V and 6 bases from J, with 21 bases between. In nucleotides, the CDR3 is TGTGCCACCAGTGATCCCTGGAATGAGAACGTCGCGGATACGCAGTATTTT. Its protein product is CATSDPWNENVADTQYF.

This clonotype is termed medium-sized. The V call is TRBV10-2, the J call TRBJ2-5; 10 nucleotides align to TRBD1. J lost 4 bases, V lost 6 bases, and 8 bases had no gene match. Germline V CDR1 and CDR2: WSHSY, SAAADI. The CDR3 runs to 15 residues. The CDR3 region is CASSDRDRGGETQYF. The CDR3 DNA reads as TGCGCCAGCAGCGACAGGGACAGGGGAGGAGAGACCCAGTACTTC.

This clonotype was observed a handful of times. The chain has TRBV7-9 and TRBJ1-5; D remains unclear. This CDR3 contains 15 residues. The germline V gene encodes CDR1 SEHNR and CDR2 FQNEAQ (reference sequence). Trimming pared 4 bases from V and 5 bases from J, leaving 15 bases between. The CDR3 coding sequence is TGTGCCAGCAGCTCCGAAAGACATTGGGATCAGCCCCAGCATTTT. This sequence encodes CASSSERHWDQPQHF. The variable domain in full, completed from reference TRBV7-9 and TRBJ1-5, reads DTGVSQNPRHKITKRGQNVTFRCDPISEHNRLYWYRQTLGQGPEFLTYFQNEAQLEKSRLLSDRFSAERPKGSFSTLEIQRTEQGDSAMYLCASSSERHWDQPQHFGDGTRLSIL.

This clonotype was seen once. The rearrangement links TRBV20-1 to TRBJ2-7, with unresolved D. The CDR3 runs to 13 residues. Germline loops: CDR1 DFQATT, CDR2 SNEGSKA (reference sequence). The V end was cut by 3 bases, the J end by 0 bases, with 9 bases between. CDR3 DNA: TGCAGTGCTAGGTACACAAGCTCCTACGAGCAGTACTTC. Translation: CSARYTSSYEQYF.

The rearrangement joins TRBV6-5 to TRBJ2-7, with a weak D call TRBD1 (5 bases). The CDR3 is made up of 12 amino acids. Germline V lookup: CDR1 MNHEY, CDR2 SVGAGI. V was trimmed by 5 bases and J by 2 bases, leaving 7 bases between them. The CDR3 here is CASSRGPYEQYF. CDR3 bases: TGTGCCAGCAGTAGGGGTCCCTACGAGCAGTACTTC.

This clonotype occurred a few times. The V gene is TRBV2, the J gene TRBJ2-5, with D possibly being TRBD1 (7 bases). V was shortened by 11 bases and J by 2 bases, with 12 bases between the two germline ends. The CDR3 is made up of 12 amino acids. Germline V lookup: CDR1 SNHLY, CDR2 FYNNEI. DNA for the CDR3: TGTGCCGGAGGGACAGCGCAAGAGACCCAGTACTTC. Protein sequence: CAGGTAQETQYF.

This clonotype was detected only a few times. The chain uses TRBV7-2 and TRBJ2-5, with 10 bases identical to TRBD2. Germline V gene lookup returns CDR1 SGHTA and CDR2 FQGNSA. The CDR3 sequence is 15 residues long. Losses at the gene ends were 2 bases for V and 1 base for J; bases not matched to a gene: 1. CDR3 sequence (DNA): TGTGCCAGCAGCTTATGGACTAGCGGCCAAGAGACCCAGTACTTC. The encoded protein is CASSLWTSGQETQYF.

This clonotype was seen a handful of times. The chain couples TRBV6-2 or TRBV6-3 to TRBJ2-7; the D call may be TRBD1 or TRBD2 (5 bases each). This CDR3 is built from 13 residues. CDR1 is MNHEY, CDR2 SVGEGT, per germline. V gave up 5 bases and J gave up 3 bases, with 11 bases separating them. The CDR3 DNA reads TGTGCCAGCAGTAAGGGACCGATCTACGAGCAGTACGTC. This sequence encodes CASSKGPIYEQYV.

This clonotype has only a few counts. The V and J genes are TRBV9 and TRBJ2-2; D is unclear. The CDR3 has 15 amino acids. V was pared by 0 bases and J by 7 bases, with 13 bases between. Germline V gene data show CDR1 as SGDLS and CDR2 as YYNGEE. The CDR3: CASSVGTVHHGELFF. The CDR3 DNA is TGTGCCAGCAGCGTAGGGACGGTTCATCACGGGGAGCTGTTTTTT.

CDR3 DNA: TGTGCCACCAGTGGGGCCCCTATCCCAGATACGCAGTATTTT. Its translation is CATSGAPIPDTQYF. This rearrangement joins TRBV24-1 to TRBJ2-3; D not resolved. Germline V gene data show CDR1 as KGHDR and CDR2 as SFDVKD. Trimming removed 5 bases from V and 4 bases from J, with 12 bases in between. The CDR3 extends over 14 amino acids.

This rearrangement joins TRBV7-9 to TRBJ2-3; weak D call: TRBD2 (7 bases). V dropped 8 bases and J dropped 1 base, with 22 bases sitting between them. This CDR3 region has 17 residues. Looked up from germline, CDR1 is SEHNR and CDR2 is FQNEAQ (reference sequence). The CDR3 protein is CASPFGGGEWGTDTQYF. CDR3 in DNA: TGTGCCAGCCCCTTTGGGGGGGGCGAGTGGGGCACAGATACGCAGTATTTT.

The J gene is TRBJ1-2, the V gene TRBV18, with 7 bases identical to TRBD1. CDR1 is KGHSH and CDR2 is LQKENI in the germline V gene. CDR3 length equals 17 residues. With V trimmed by 6 bases and J by 0 bases, 13 bases remained unmatched. The CDR3 nucleotides read TGTGCCAGCTCGCCAGAGGAGGGGGCCTTTTCTAACTATGGCTACACCTTC. It encodes CASSPEEGAFSNYGYTF.

This clonotype has just a few counts. J is TRBJ1-2 and V is TRBV6-1; D ambiguous. The V gene's germline CDR1 is MNHNS and CDR2 SASEGT. V gave up 5 bases and J gave up 4 bases, with 17 bases separating them. CDR3 size: 15 residues. CDR3 coding DNA: TGTGCCAGCAGTAGAGAGGGAGACCCTACCTATGGCTACACCTTC. Its translation is CASSREGDPTYGYTF.

The chain links TRBV7-8 to TRBJ1-5, with D hard to call. CDR1 is SGHVS and CDR2 is FQNEAQ in the germline V gene. This CDR3 is 14 amino acids long. V dropped 0 bases and J dropped 4 bases, with 7 bases sitting between them. The CDR3 is CASSLAVRNQPQHF. As DNA, the CDR3 is TGTGCCAGCAGCTTAGCTGTGAGAAATCAGCCCCAGCATTTT.

Here the CDR3 DNA reads TGCGCCAGCAAGTCTCGCGTTAACACCGGGGAGCTGTTTTTT. Its translation: CASKSRVNTGELFF. V gene TRBV4-1 combines with J gene TRBJ2-2; D not resolved. This CDR3 comprises 14 residues. Germline V gene sequence: CDR1 MGHRA, CDR2 YSYEKL. Trimming took off 7 bases at V and 2 bases at J, with 11 bases between the two ends.

This clonotype was seen just once. The chain combines TRBV21-1 with TRBJ1-5; the table gives TRBD1 as D, unverified against the DNA. TRBV21-1 is annotated as a pseudogene. This CDR3 is built from 19 residues. In DNA form, the CDR3 reads TGTGCCAGCAGCAAAACAACAGGGTCCGCGGGGGGAAGCAATCAGCCCCAGCATTTT. Encoded protein: CASSKTTGSAGGSNQPQHF.

V gene TRBV5-1 combines with J gene TRBJ2-5; 7 nucleotides match TRBD1. CDR3 length equals 16 residues. Germline-derived CDR1 and CDR2 are SGHRS and YFSETQ. J was trimmed by 2 bases and V by 1 base; bases with no gene match: 8. In nucleotides, the CDR3 is TGCGCCAGCAGCTTGATGACAGGGTTAGGTCAAGAGACCCAGTACTTC. Protein product: CASSLMTGLGQETQYF.

CDR3 amino acids: CASSFEGNYGYTF. The CDR3 bases are TGTGCCAGCAGCTTCGAAGGAAACTATGGCTACACCTTC. The genes are TRBV7-9 and TRBJ1-2; no clear D gene. The germline V gene encodes CDR1 SEHNR and CDR2 FQNEAQ (reference sequence). V was clipped by 3 bases and J by 2 bases, with 7 bases between them. This CDR3 has 13 amino acids.

This clonotype was seen a few times. V usage is TRBV12-3 or TRBV12-4 and J usage is TRBJ1-4, with 10 bases fitting TRBD1. This CDR3 is 15 amino acids long. The V and J ends lost 3 bases and 10 bases, in that order; junction bases with no gene match: 8. The CDR3 here is CASSFAGTGVGKLFF. The CDR3 DNA reads as TGTGCCAGCAGTTTCGCCGGGACAGGGGTCGGAAAACTGTTTTTT.